This T cell receptor beta chain is drawn from a study of shared clonotypes between healthy human individuals. This clone was counted a single time. Data came from immunoSEQ multiplex PCR; TCRdb stores just in-frame clones and leaves some out. Of 2 million to 2.5 million clones listed, 80% to 95% are singletons. The sample consisted of naive CD4+ T cells from PBMCs. Subset meaning: CD45RA+ positively selected. This clonotype was obtained from a man aged 18 to 35 in good health. Some clones in this sample may be carry-over from other donors' samples.

In DNA, the CDR3 is TGTGCCAGCAGGGAAGCCGGACAGTTGTGGGAGACCCAGTACTTC. Translated, it gives CASREAGQLWETQYF. The chain employs TRBV5-5 and TRBJ2-5, with a tentative D call TRBD1 (6 bases). The CDR3 covers 15 residues. The germline V gene encodes CDR1 SGHKS and CDR2 YYEKEE (reference sequence). Trimming took 5 bases from V and 5 from J, leaving 19 bases between them.